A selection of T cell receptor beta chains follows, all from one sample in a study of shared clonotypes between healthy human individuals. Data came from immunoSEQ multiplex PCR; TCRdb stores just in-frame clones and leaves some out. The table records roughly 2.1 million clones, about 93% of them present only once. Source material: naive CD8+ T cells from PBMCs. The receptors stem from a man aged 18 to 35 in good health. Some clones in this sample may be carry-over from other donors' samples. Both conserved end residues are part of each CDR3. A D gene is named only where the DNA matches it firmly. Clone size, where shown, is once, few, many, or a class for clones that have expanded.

TGTGCCAGCAGCTACGGGACACACTACGAGCAGTACTTC	CASSYGTHYEQYF	NA	TRBJ2-7	TRBV27	NA
TGTGCCAGCAGTGAAGCGTTGTCCCGGACAGGGGGGTTTTGGGAAAAACTGTTTTTT	CASSEALSRTGGFWEKLFF	NA	TRBJ1-4	TRBV6-1	TRBD1
TGTGCCAGCAGACTAAACTGGGGGGGACTCCAAGAGACCCAGTACTTC	CASRLNWGGLQETQYF	NA	TRBJ2-5	TRBV11-2	TRBD2
TGTGCCAGCAGCTCAGGACTAGCCCCAGATACGCAGTATTTT	CASSSGLAPDTQYF	NA	TRBJ2-3	TRBV7-9	TRBD2
TGTGCCATCAGTGAGTCTATCAGTTCCTACAATGAGCAGTTCTTC	CAISESISSYNEQFF	NA	TRBJ2-1	TRBV10-3	NA
TGTGCCAGCAGCTTCGAGACCCCCGGGACAGGGGACCATCAGCCCCAGCATTTT	CASSFETPGTGDHQPQHF	NA	TRBJ1-5	TRBV13	TRBD1
TGTGCCAGTAGTCCGTTAGCGGGAGTGAGGTACAATGAGCAGTTCTTC	CASSPLAGVRYNEQFF	NA	TRBJ2-1	TRBV19	TRBD2
TGTGCCAGCAGCTTATTAGACTCTCGGGAGAAACTGTTTTTT	CASSLLDSREKLFF	NA	TRBJ1-4	TRBV7-9	NA
TGTGCCAGCAGTTTCATGGCAGGCAATCAGCCCCAGCATTTT	CASSFMAGNQPQHF	NA	TRBJ1-5	TRBV27	NA
TGTGCCAGCAGCGAACAACGGGTTGGAGGGAGACGGGAGACGCCGTTCTTC	CASSEQRVGGRRETPFF	NA	TRBJ2-1	TRBV11-2	NA
TGTGCCAGCAGCCGAGGTCTAGCGGACATATCGGGAAACATTCAGTACTTC	CASSRGLADISGNIQYF	NA	TRBJ2-4	TRBV11-2	TRBD2
TGCGCCAGCAGCCAAGATTATTCCCGGCCCCAGCATTTT	CASSQDYSRPQHF	NA	TRBJ1-5	TRBV4-1	NA
TGTGCCAGCAGCTTGCTTCCTGAGGGGCCGAGCTCCTACGAGCAGTACTTC	CASSLLPEGPSSYEQYF	NA	TRBJ2-7	TRBV5-6	NA
TGTGCCAGCAGTTCTAGTGGTGGGGCTGGGGGAACTGAAGCTTTCTTT	CASSSSGGAGGTEAFF	NA	TRBJ1-1	TRBV27	NA
TGTGCCAGCTCCTACCCGGGAGACGGCTCCTACGAGCAGTACTTC	CASSYPGDGSYEQYF	NA	TRBJ2-7	TRBV28	NA
TGTGCCAGCAGCGTAGGGGGTTTCTCCTACGAGCAGTACTTC	CASSVGGFSYEQYF	NA	TRBJ2-7	TRBV9	NA
TGCGCCAGCAGCTTGGCCTGGGCAGGGGGGGAGACCCAGTACTTC	CASSLAWAGGETQYF	NA	TRBJ2-5	TRBV5-1	NA
TGTGCCAGCAGCGTAGTACCCAAATGGGCGGAAGAGGGCAATGAGCAGTTCTTC	CASSVVPKWAEEGNEQFF	NA	TRBJ2-1	TRBV9	NA
TGTGCCAGCAGCCCCGTAGACATCCTGCTCAATCTCGAGCAGTACTTC	CASSPVDILLNLEQYF	NA	TRBJ2-7	TRBV9	NA
TGTGCCAGCAGTGACCCCTCAGGGGGCTATAGCAATCAGCCCCAGCATTTT	CASSDPSGGYSNQPQHF	NA	TRBJ1-5	TRBV6-1	TRBD1
TGTGCCAGCAGGCCTTCTGAGCAGGACACTGAAGCTTTCTTT	CASRPSEQDTEAFF	NA	TRBJ1-1	TRBV6-5	NA
TGTGCCAGCAGCTCCATCCAGGGGGCTCGAGCTGGAAACACCATATATTTT	CASSSIQGARAGNTIYF	NA	TRBJ1-3	TRBV13	TRBD1
TGTGCCATCAGTGAGAAGTTCCGGGACAGGGGTCAAGATACGCAGTATTTT	CAISEKFRDRGQDTQYF	NA	TRBJ2-3	TRBV10-3	TRBD1
TGCAGCGTTAGACCGACAGGTTCGGTTGGCTACACCTTC	CSVRPTGSVGYTF	NA	TRBJ1-2	TRBV29-1	NA
TGTGCCAGCAGCTTAGAACCCCGGCAGGTACAAGAGACCCAGTACTTC	CASSLEPRQVQETQYF	NA	TRBJ2-5	TRBV7-9	NA
TGTGCCAGCAGCCCCTCGGGGGGAGGGAGCAATCAGCCCCAGCATTTT	CASSPSGGGSNQPQHF	NA	TRBJ1-5	TRBV7-9	NA
TGTGCCATCAGTGAACGCGTGAGCACAGATACGCAGTATTTT	CAISERVSTDTQYF	once	TRBJ2-3	TRBV10-3	NA
TGTGCCAGCAGTTGGACAGGAGGCATGAACACTGAAGCTTTCTTT	CASSWTGGMNTEAFF	NA	TRBJ1-1	TRBV27	TRBD1
TGTGCCAGCAGTTCCCGACAGGGGCTTGGCACAGATACGCAGTATTTT	CASSSRQGLGTDTQYF	NA	TRBJ2-3	TRBV6-5	TRBD1
TGCGCCAGCAGCCAAGAGGGGCGAGGGGGCATTTACGAGCAGTACTTC	CASSQEGRGGIYEQYF	NA	TRBJ2-7	TRBV4-3	TRBD1
TGTGCCAGCAGCTTAGGGCCGGGACAACCTTCCTATGGCTACACCTTC	CASSLGPGQPSYGYTF	once	TRBJ1-2	TRBV7-9	NA
TGTGCCAGCAGCTTAGGAGGGTGGTCTTCGTACGAGCAGTACTTC	CASSLGGWSSYEQYF	NA	TRBJ2-7	TRBV7-2	NA
TGTGCCAGCAGTGAGCGGGCCTATAGCACAGATACGCAGTATTTT	CASSERAYSTDTQYF	NA	TRBJ2-3	TRBV2	NA
TGTGCCAGCAGTGAAGCGGAGAGGTGGTATTTATCGAACAACTATGGCTACACCTTC	CASSEAERWYLSNNYGYTF	NA	TRBJ1-2	TRBV2	NA
TGTGCCAGCTCTCATGGCGGGACTAGCACAGATACGCAGTATTTT	CASSHGGTSTDTQYF	NA	TRBJ2-3	TRBV27	NA
TGTGCCAGCAGTGAGGGTAGGGGGTCTGAAGCTTTCTTT	CASSEGRGSEAFF	NA	TRBJ1-1	TRBV2	NA
TGTGCCAGTAGACCCCTTCGCCGGGATACTGAAGCTTTCTTT	CASRPLRRDTEAFF	NA	TRBJ1-1	TRBV19	NA
TGTGCCAGCAGTGAAGTCGACCAGGAGCAGTTCTTC	CASSEVDQEQFF	NA	TRBJ2-1	TRBV2	NA
TGTGCCATCAGTGAGTCGTTGGGACTAGCGGGTTCCCTCACAGATACGCAGTATTTT	CAISESLGLAGSLTDTQYF	NA	TRBJ2-3	TRBV10-3	TRBD2
TGTGCCAGCAGCCAAGTTCAACCGGGAGGGACTAGCTATGGCTACACCTTC	CASSQVQPGGTSYGYTF	NA	TRBJ1-2	TRBV4-2	NA
TGTGCCAGCAGCTCCGAACGAGGGGACCTAGGAAATGAGCAGTTCTTC	CASSSERGDLGNEQFF	NA	TRBJ2-1	TRBV7-3	NA
TGTGCCAGCAGTTATCATTCAGGGGGCTCAGAAAACTATGGCTACACCTTC	CASSYHSGGSENYGYTF	NA	TRBJ1-2	TRBV5-4	TRBD1
TGTGCCAGCAGTTACACCAGGGAGCCCTACGAGCAGTACTTC	CASSYTREPYEQYF	NA	TRBJ2-7	TRBV6-5	NA
TGCGCCAGCAGTGAGCTCCGAGCGGGCGAGCAGTACTTC	CASSELRAGEQYF	NA	TRBJ2-7	TRBV10-1	NA
TGTGCCAGCAGCCTTAGCGGGGTCAGCACAGATACGCAGTATTTT	CASSLSGVSTDTQYF	NA	TRBJ2-3	TRBV7-8	TRBD2